This is a list of T cell receptor beta chains from one sample in a study of T cells expressing NK-cell markers. TCRdb re-called the 5' RACE reads; every CDR3 protein appears as one record, without DNA. The listing records roughly 450,000 distinct CDR3 sequences. The sample was blood T cells: a sorted CD56 or NKG2C T cell subset, CD4+ or CD8+ T cells, or bulk PBMC T cells (not recorded which). The receptor source for this set is a woman aged 45-65 years in good health. CDR3s include the opening cysteine and the closing phenylalanine or tryptophan.

j_call v_call cdr3_aa
TRBJ2-2 TRBV10-3 CAIKVGGANTGELFF
TRBJ1-4 TRBV6-5 CASRPRQGADEKLFF
TRBJ2-3 TRBV5-1 CASSSTGGIGTDTQYF
TRBJ2-7 TRBV27 CASSFRARSGAYYEQYF
TRBJ1-2 TRBV19 CASSTSTAHYGYTF
TRBJ1-1 TRBV12-3/TRBV12-4 CASMDRRDKLNTEAFF
TRBJ2-2 TRBV29-1 CSVSLLASTGELFF
TRBJ2-2 TRBV20-1 CSARRRTRDTGELFF
TRBJ2-3 TRBV11-2 CASSLGTGVTDTQYF
TRBJ2-7 TRBV15 CATSRDVASASYEQYF
TRBJ1-5 TRBV12-3/TRBV12-4 CASTLGGGSNQPQHF
TRBJ2-5 TRBV11-2 CASSLGRVEGETQYF
TRBJ2-1 TRBV10-3 CAISEFHGGNNEQFF
TRBJ1-1 TRBV20-1 CSARGGVRGQANLNTEAFF
TRBJ1-1 TRBV7-2 CASSWIHREAFF
TRBJ2-1 TRBV10-3 CATVSGTDYNEQFF
TRBJ2-1 TRBV19 CASNTGTGQNNEQFF
TRBJ1-5 TRBV10-2 CASSGDRVQPQHF
TRBJ2-1 TRBV12-3/TRBV12-4 CASILGGGGVNEQFF